Each of the 27 T cell receptor beta chains below was sequenced from the same sample in a study of blood T cell repertoires in COVID-19. Libraries were prepared by immunoSEQ multiplex PCR; TCRdb keeps only in-frame clonotypes and omits some of them. The data hold about 240,000 clones, with about 90% observed a single time. The sequenced material came from PBMCs or T cells enriched from blood (not recorded which). These receptors were taken from a woman aged 40-49 years with acute COVID-19.

This clone was seen more than once but under ten times. The chain is built from TRBV5-4 and TRBJ2-1; the D gene is possibly TRBD2 (7 bases). The CDR3 runs 16 residues. Germline V gene lookup returns CDR1 SGHNT and CDR2 YYREEE (reference sequence). Trimming stripped 0 bases from V and 6 bases from J, with 16 bases between. The CDR3 loop reads CASSLGRGTIINEQFF. In DNA form, the CDR3 reads TGTGCCAGCAGCTTGGGGAGGGGGACTATCATCAATGAGCAGTTCTTC.

This rearrangement joins TRBV24-1 to TRBJ2-1; 10 nucleotides agree with TRBD2. Germline loops: CDR1 KGHDR, CDR2 SFDVKD. With 4 bases clipped from V and 2 bases from J, the junction kept 4 bases outside the gene matches. CDR3 size: 16 residues. The CDR3 here is CATSDPSGSTYNEQFF. CDR3 bases: TGTGCCACCAGTGACCCTAGCGGGAGTACCTACAATGAGCAGTTCTTC.

V usage is TRBV7-9 and J usage is TRBJ1-1, with 9 bases identical to TRBD1. There are 13 residues in the CDR3. Per germline, CDR1 SEHNR and CDR2 FQNEAQ (reference sequence). V shed 3 bases and J 5 bases; nucleotides not matched to a gene: 1. As DNA, the CDR3 is TGTGCCAGCAGCTTGGACAGGGGAACTGAAGCTTTCTTT. It translates to CASSLDRGTEAFF.

This clone was picked up one time. This chain connects TRBV30 to TRBJ1-1; no firm D call. The germline CDR1 and CDR2 sequences are GTSNPN and SVGIG (reference sequence). The CDR3 sequence is 14 residues long. The germline V and J ends were trimmed by 4 bases and 0 bases, with 12 bases remaining between them. The CDR3 DNA reads TGTGCCTGGACCGTTCACAGAATGAACACTGAAGCTTTCTTT. Amino acid sequence: CAWTVHRMNTEAFF.

This sequence joins TRBV7-9 and TRBJ2-5, with D perhaps TRBD1 (7 bases). Trimming took 10 bases from V and 4 from J, leaving 16 bases between them. The CDR3 is 13 amino acids. The germline gives CDR1 SEHNR, CDR2 FQNEAQ (reference sequence). CDR3 residues: CAIQLQGGETQYF. The CDR3 DNA reads TGTGCCATCCAGCTCCAGGGGGGAGAGACCCAGTACTTC.

The J gene is TRBJ2-3, the V gene TRBV18; TRBD1 agrees at 9 bases. Trimming at V came to 0 bases and at J to 3 bases, leaving 1 base not matched to a gene. The CDR3 loop spans 15 amino acids. From germline, CDR1 is KGHSH and CDR2 LQKENI. The CDR3 nucleotides are TGTGCCAGCTCACCACCGGGACAGGGAACAGATACGCAGTATTTT. Its translation: CASSPPGQGTDTQYF.

This clone was counted a single time. CDR3 loop: CASSYSNTGSYEQYF. The CDR3 region has the DNA TGTGCCAGCAGTTACTCGAATACAGGGTCCTACGAGCAGTACTTC. The chain uses TRBV6-5 and TRBJ2-7; D is possibly TRBD1 (6 bases). Deletions cut 0 bases from V and 1 base from J, with 10 bases between. The CDR3 sequence is 15 residues long. The germline V gene has CDR1 MNHEY and CDR2 SVGAGI.

This chain's CDR3 is CASSEGRARGDTQYF. As DNA, the CDR3 is TGTGCCAGCAGTGAAGGGCGGGCACGCGGAGATACGCAGTATTTT. The chain links TRBV2 to TRBJ2-3; D is possibly TRBD2 (5 bases). CDR1 and CDR2 (germline): SNHLY, FYNNEI. V lost 1 base and J lost 5, with 13 bases in between. The CDR3 sequence is 15 residues long.

A single count supports this clone. The chain carries TRBV11-2 and TRBJ2-7, with D possibly being TRBD2 (6 bases). CDR1 and CDR2 from the germline V gene are SGHAT and FQNNGV. There are 13 residues in the CDR3. V was trimmed by 5 bases and J by 4 bases, leaving 12 bases between them. CDR3 sequence: CASSRDFVYEQYF. Here the CDR3 DNA reads TGTGCCAGCAGCCGGGACTTTGTATACGAGCAGTACTTC.

V is TRBV12-3 or TRBV12-4 and J is TRBJ1-1; the D is unclear. The V end was cut by 7 bases, the J end by 10 bases, with 16 bases between. There are 12 residues in the CDR3. CDR3 sequence: CASTSGPRGAFF. The DNA for the CDR3 is TGTGCCAGCACTTCAGGACCCCGGGGAGCTTTCTTT.

The sample holds one count of this clone. This chain joins TRBV3-1 (or the pseudogene TRBV3-2) and TRBJ2-1; 11 bases are a match to TRBD2. The junction had 10 bases not matched to a gene; V was cut back by 0 bases and J by 0 bases. This CDR3 is 20 amino acids long. Per germline, CDR1 LGHDT and CDR2 YNNKEL (reference sequence). In nucleotides, the CDR3 is TGTGCCAGCAGCCAAGATGTGCTAGCGGGAGGCCCCAGCTCCTACAATGAGCAGTTCTTC. Translated: CASSQDVLAGGPSSYNEQFF.

The rearrangement links TRBV6-5 to TRBJ1-5, with D uncertain. Germline V gene data show CDR1 as MNHEY and CDR2 as SVGAGI. The V and J ends lost 6 bases and 2 bases respectively, with 11 bases between them. The CDR3 runs 14 residues. CDR3 amino acids: CASRSGGGNQPQHF. The CDR3 DNA is TGTGCCAGCAGGTCCGGCGGGGGCAATCAGCCCCAGCATTTT.

The CDR3: CASSPDSLGTEAFF. The CDR3 nucleotides are TGTGCCAGCAGTCCGGACAGTCTGGGCACTGAAGCTTTCTTT. The chain joins TRBV27 to TRBJ1-1, with a possible D match to TRBD1 (6 bases). V lost 5 bases and J lost 4, with 14 bases in between. Germline values: CDR1 MNHEY, CDR2 SMNVEV (reference sequence). The CDR3 contains 14 residues.

The chain is built from TRBV30 and TRBJ2-2; D unclear. The germline V gene encodes CDR1 GTSNPN and CDR2 SVGIG (reference sequence). Trimming pared 3 bases from V and 1 base from J, leaving 6 bases between. The CDR3 length is 13 residues. The CDR3 region is CAWSPGNTGELFF. CDR3 nucleotides: TGTGCCTGGAGCCCAGGGAACACCGGGGAGCTGTTTTTT.

The gene calls are TRBV2 and TRBJ2-3; 7 bases agree with TRBD2. This CDR3 has 14 residues. V trimming: 5 bases; J trimming: 2 bases; junction bases outside the gene matches: 4. Germline V gene data show CDR1 as SNHLY and CDR2 as FYNNEI. The CDR3 region has the DNA TGTGCCAGCAGTACTAGCGTTACCACAGATACGCAGTATTTT. Its translation: CASSTSVTTDTQYF.

The chain employs TRBV10-2 and TRBJ2-1; the D gene is possibly TRBD2 (5 bases). The CDR3 covers 16 residues. CDR1 is WSHSY and CDR2 is SAAADI in the germline V gene. The V and J ends lost 3 bases and 4 bases respectively, with 16 bases between them. The CDR3: CASSEVPGIGYNEQFF. As DNA, the CDR3 is TGCGCCAGCAGTGAAGTACCCGGGATTGGGTACAATGAGCAGTTCTTC.

V is TRBV18 and J is TRBJ2-5, with 9 bases fitting TRBD1. The germline CDR1 and CDR2 sequences are KGHSH and LQKENI. This CDR3 spans 14 amino acids. V lost 3 bases to trimming and J lost 3 bases; unmatched junction nucleotides: 2. The CDR3 DNA follows: TGTGCCAGCTCACCCAGGACAGGGGAAGAGACCCAGTACTTC. It codes for CASSPRTGEETQYF.

The chain combines TRBV5-4 with TRBJ1-3, with 7 nucleotides matching TRBD1. The germline V gene has CDR1 SGHNT and CDR2 YYREEE (reference sequence). There are 15 residues in the CDR3. V lost 4 bases, J lost 3 bases, and 7 bases stayed unmatched. The CDR3 nucleotides read TGTGCCAGCAGCCGAACAGGGGACGTTGGAAACACCATATATTTT. This gives the protein CASSRTGDVGNTIYF.

V gene TRBV7-8 combines with J gene TRBJ2-7; 13 positions match TRBD2. The V gene's germline CDR1 is SGHVS and CDR2 FQNEAQ. V gave up 7 bases and J gave up 2 bases; unmatched junction bases: 11. This CDR3 region has 17 residues. In DNA form, the CDR3 reads TGTGCCAGCATCAAAGGACTAGCGGGAGTAGGGGCCTACGAGCAGTACTTC. Protein: CASIKGLAGVGAYEQYF.

V usage is TRBV5-4 and J usage is TRBJ2-2; no firm D call. With 5 bases removed from V and 6 bases from J, the gap between germline ends came to 5 bases. The CDR3 contains 11 residues. Germline V gene sequence: CDR1 SGHNT, CDR2 YYREEE (reference sequence). The CDR3 protein is CASRLAGELFF. CDR3 sequence (DNA): TGTGCCAGCAGATTAGCCGGGGAGCTGTTTTTT.

The V and J genes are TRBV3-1 (or the pseudogene TRBV3-2) and TRBJ2-1; TRBD2 matches 10 bases. The ends lost 8 bases at V and 6 bases at J; junction bases unmatched: 10. This CDR3 region has 15 residues. Per the germline V gene, CDR1 is LGHDT and CDR2 is YNNKEL (reference sequence). The CDR3 protein is CASAGLAGAGNEQFF. CDR3 nucleotide sequence: TGTGCCAGCGCAGGGCTAGCGGGAGCGGGCAATGAGCAGTTCTTC.

The CDR3 loop reads CASSPEGLAGGGTYNEQFF. The CDR3 bases are TGCGCCAGCAGCCCTGAAGGACTAGCGGGAGGGGGCACGTACAATGAGCAGTTCTTC. The V gene is TRBV5-1, the J gene TRBJ2-1, with 15 nucleotides matching TRBD2. The CDR3 contains 19 residues. The germline V gene encodes CDR1 SGHRS and CDR2 YFSETQ. The V gene end was trimmed by 4 bases and the J gene end by 4 bases; junction bases not matched to a gene: 12.

The chain couples TRBV5-1 to TRBJ1-6; 9 bases map to TRBD1. V gave up 4 bases and J gave up 7 bases; unmatched junction bases: 9. Germline loops: CDR1 SGHRS, CDR2 YFSETQ. This CDR3 is built from 16 residues. Here the CDR3 reads CASSRDGTGRNSPLHF. In DNA form, the CDR3 reads TGCGCCAGCAGCCGAGACGGGACAGGGCGAAATTCACCCCTCCACTTT.

This chain connects TRBV6-1 to TRBJ1-5, with D hard to call. The germline V gene encodes CDR1 MNHNS and CDR2 SASEGT. The CDR3 runs to 14 residues. Trimming removed 3 bases at V and 3 bases at J, with 9 bases between. The CDR3 protein is CASSEWQYNQPQHF. For the CDR3, the DNA is TGTGCCAGCAGTGAGTGGCAGTACAATCAGCCCCAGCATTTT.

The table lists this clone with a count of one. The chain joins TRBV19 to TRBJ2-2, with 7 bases that match TRBD1. CDR1 LNHDA and CDR2 SQIVND come from the germline V gene (reference sequence). The CDR3 has 15 amino acids. The trim removed 4 bases at V and 0 bases at J, leaving 2 bases unmatched. CDR3 protein: CASSKGAANTGELFF. CDR3 nucleotide sequence: TGTGCCAGTAGTAAGGGGGCAGCGAACACCGGGGAGCTGTTTTTT.

The chain carries TRBV4-1 and TRBJ1-1; unclear D gene. CDR3 length equals 16 residues. Germline CDR1 MGHRA, CDR2 YSYEKL. Trimming removed 0 bases from V and 3 bases from J, with 14 bases in between. CDR3 region: CASSQDRRVEHTEAFF. Written as DNA, the CDR3 is TGCGCCAGCAGCCAAGATCGCCGGGTGGAGCACACTGAAGCTTTCTTT.

The chain joins TRBV11-2 to TRBJ1-2; 12 bases fit TRBD1. V dropped 4 bases and J dropped 9; count of bases not matched to a gene: 12. Germline V gene sequence: CDR1 SGHAT, CDR2 FQNNGV. This CDR3 comprises 16 residues. The CDR3, as DNA: TGTGCCAGCAGCTCTCTCCTCCGGGACAGGGGGCTCAGCTACACCTTC. It encodes CASSSLLRDRGLSYTF.